These T cell receptor beta chains were read from a single sample in a study of blood T cell repertoires in COVID-19. Assay: immunoSEQ multiplex PCR; the TCRdb copy retains only in-frame clones and omits some. The sample consists of 290,000 or so clones, approximately 86% of them appearing once. Specimen: PBMCs or T cells enriched from blood (not recorded which). These receptors were collected from a woman aged 18-29 years who had recovered from COVID-19. The CDR3 runs from the conserved cysteine through the conserved F or W. Only part of the rows carry a size: once, few, many, or a class if the clone is expanded.

j_call clone_size v_call cdr3_aa
TRBJ2-7 few TRBV3-1/TRBV3-2 CASSQDFGQGAEQYF
TRBJ2-4 NA TRBV4-1 CASSQVGGEGNIQYF
TRBJ2-5 NA TRBV7-2 CASSLTGTRRMETQYF
TRBJ1-2 few TRBV29-1 CSVTGWESGYTF
TRBJ2-5 NA TRBV28 CASSFVGRAKETQYF
TRBJ2-3 NA TRBV5-4 CASSWDRGADTQYF
TRBJ1-1 NA TRBV5-6 CASSLGQGFEAFF
TRBJ1-2 NA TRBV5-4 CASSPRGGPLYGYTF
TRBJ1-2 NA TRBV11-2 CASSPIGGKNYGYTF
TRBJ1-1 NA TRBV9 CASSVDPTYPSTEAFF
TRBJ2-1 NA TRBV10-3 CASGGQGSNEQFF
TRBJ1-6 NA TRBV18 CASSTGGGSPLHF
TRBJ2-5 NA TRBV5-1 CASSWNTGSGETQYF
TRBJ2-1 once TRBV30 CAWAGRAGRDNEQFF
TRBJ1-3 once TRBV11-2 CASSKQGFSGNTIYF
TRBJ1-1 NA TRBV4-2 CASSQAAIGALNTEAFF
TRBJ2-5 NA TRBV9 CASSGAGLSSGTQYF
TRBJ1-3 medium-sized TRBV2 CASSDYRGDTIYF
TRBJ1-5 few TRBV10-2 CASSEAGFNQPQHF
TRBJ2-7 NA TRBV30 CAWSVLVGGGASEQYF
TRBJ2-3 NA TRBV6-2/TRBV6-3 CASSYTGWSPDTQYF
TRBJ2-7 NA TRBV7-2 CASSSGLVGEQYF
TRBJ2-1 NA TRBV11-3 CASSSPDKYNEQFF
TRBJ1-2 NA TRBV11-2 CASSPNAGGAQANYGYTF
TRBJ2-7 NA TRBV2 CASSNPTSGRAGGDEQYF